This passage covers 18 T cell receptor beta chains from one sample sequenced in a study of shared clonotypes between healthy human individuals. Clones were sequenced by immunoSEQ multiplex PCR, and TCRdb holds only the in-frame ones, with some missing. The repertoire includes roughly 1,000,000 clones, 70% to 80% of them detected once, and 0.52% sits in the top ten. The source material was memory CD4+ T cells from PBMCs. The sample's subset: CD45RA-negative fraction. Source of these receptors: a man between 18 and 35 years old in good health. Some clones in this sample may be carry-over from other donors' samples.

The chain recombines TRBV19 with TRBJ1-4, with no clear D. CDR3 length: 16 amino acids. Trimming removed 5 bases at V and 5 bases at J, with 18 bases between. The germline CDR1 and CDR2 sequences are LNHDA and SQIVND (reference sequence). In nucleotides, the CDR3 is TGTGCCAGTAGTTCTGGTCGTAGAGCCCTCAATGAAAAACTGTTTTTT. Its protein product is CASSSGRRALNEKLFF.

This clone was detected only once. The rearrangement uses TRBV29-1 and TRBJ2-5; D gene unclear. From germline, CDR1 is SQVTM and CDR2 ANQGSEA. The CDR3 consists of 12 residues. Trimming took off 7 bases at V and 2 bases at J, with 11 bases between the two ends. The CDR3 sequence: CSAKTYQETQYF. The CDR3 DNA reads TGCAGCGCTAAGACATATCAAGAGACCCAGTACTTC.

Only one count was recorded for this clone. The chain combines TRBV19 with TRBJ1-1, with D possibly matching TRBD1 (5 bases). Germline V gives CDR1 LNHDA, CDR2 SQIVND (reference sequence). The germline V and J ends were trimmed by 6 bases and 6 bases, with 20 bases remaining between them. This CDR3 is built from 15 residues. The DNA for the CDR3 is TGTGCCAGTAGCCTCACTCGGGCAGGGCTTCCTGAAGCTTTCTTT. This encodes CASSLTRAGLPEAFF.

This clone was seen a few times. The genes are TRBV11-2 and TRBJ1-6, with TRBD1 matching 8 bases. The V gene end was trimmed by 4 bases and the J gene end by 8 bases; junction bases not matched to a gene: 7. The CDR3 totals 15 residues. From germline, CDR1 is SGHAT and CDR2 FQNNGV. The CDR3 spells CASSSLTGADSPLHF. CDR3 in DNA: TGTGCCAGCAGCTCCCTGACAGGGGCGGATTCACCCCTCCACTTT.

The chain is built from TRBV28 and TRBJ1-2, with 8 bases fitting TRBD1. Germline V CDR1 and CDR2: MDHEN, SYDVKM. V lost 6 bases and J lost 6; bases outside the gene matches: 12. The CDR3 is made up of 15 amino acids. The DNA for the CDR3 is TGTGCCAGCAGGCAGACTACAGGGGGGCGTCATGGCTACACCTTC. Amino acids: CASRQTTGGRHGYTF.

V and J are TRBV11-3 and TRBJ2-2; TRBD2 might be the D (5 bases). V dropped 5 bases and J dropped 8 bases, with 15 bases sitting between them. The CDR3 length is 14 residues. Germline lookup yields CDR1 SGHNT and CDR2 YENEEA. CDR3 nucleotides: TGTGCCAGCAGCCCCCGCAGGACTGGGGGGGAGCTGTTTTTT. Its translation: CASSPRRTGGELFF.

With regard to this clone: The sample holds other DNA sequences that translate to the same CDR3. V gene TRBV19 combines with J gene TRBJ1-5; D remains ambiguous. The CDR3 consists of 14 residues. CDR1 and CDR2 (germline): LNHDA, SQIVND (reference sequence). V lost 1 base to trimming and J lost 4 bases, with 8 bases between them. CDR3 sequence reads: CASSIGQPNQPQHF. The CDR3 coding sequence is TGTGCCAGTAGTATAGGGCAGCCAAATCAGCCCCAGCATTTT.

The CDR3 coding sequence is TGTGCCAGTAGTGTCCGGGACAGGGGGCGTGCCACTGAAGCTTTCTTT. As protein: CASSVRDRGRATEAFF. The gene calls are TRBV19 and TRBJ1-1; 12 bases map to TRBD1. This CDR3 comprises 16 residues. The V and J ends lost 5 bases and 4 bases, in that order; junction bases with no gene match: 8. Germline V gene lookup returns CDR1 LNHDA and CDR2 SQIVND (reference sequence).

The chain employs TRBV5-6 and TRBJ2-7; D uncertain. The CDR3 runs 12 residues. The germline V gene has CDR1 SGHDT and CDR2 YYEEEE. Trimming took 4 bases from V and 6 from J, leaving 11 bases between them. CDR3 bases: TGTGCCAGCAGCAAGGACCGTTTCGAGCAGTACTTC. Encoded protein: CASSKDRFEQYF.

This chain joins TRBV6-5 and TRBJ2-7; unclear D gene. Trimming shortened V by 6 bases and J by 2 bases, and 11 bases separated the two germline ends. The length of the CDR3 is 13 residues. Germline CDR1 is MNHEY and CDR2 is SVGAGI. The CDR3: CASRLGTTYEQYF. DNA for the CDR3: TGTGCCAGCAGGCTGGGCACAACCTACGAGCAGTACTTC.

The V and J genes are TRBV14 and TRBJ1-4, with D perhaps matching TRBD1 (5 bases). The CDR3 sequence is 17 residues long. V was clipped by 4 bases and J by 6 bases, with 21 bases between them. Germline CDR1 SGHDN, CDR2 FVKESK. CDR3 sequence reads: CASSPRGGREQYEKLFF. The CDR3 DNA reads as TGTGCCAGCAGCCCCCGGGGGGGGAGAGAGCAATATGAAAAACTGTTTTTT.

The chain uses TRBV2 and TRBJ2-3; D unclear. The V gene's germline CDR1 is SNHLY and CDR2 FYNNEI. The CDR3 length is 14 residues. V dropped 6 bases and J dropped 1 base, with 11 bases sitting between them. The CDR3, as DNA: TGTGCCAGCAGGGCTAGAGTCCGCACAGATACGCAGTATTTT. Residues: CASRARVRTDTQYF.

V and J are TRBV27 and TRBJ2-7; D uncertain. CDR1 and CDR2 (germline): MNHEY, SMNVEV (reference sequence). V dropped 3 bases and J dropped 4 bases, with 7 bases sitting between them. The CDR3 runs 12 residues. This CDR3 reads CASSFLGYEQYF. The CDR3 DNA sequence: TGTGCCAGCAGTTTTCTTGGTTACGAGCAGTACTTC.

The chain joins TRBV27 to TRBJ2-5; D gene ambiguous. Germline V gene data show CDR1 as MNHEY and CDR2 as SMNVEV (reference sequence). V was pared by 2 bases and J by 5 bases, with 12 bases between. The CDR3 runs to 14 residues. CDR3 sequence reads: CASSLKQSRETQYF. The DNA for the CDR3 is TGTGCCAGCAGTTTAAAGCAGTCTCGGGAGACCCAGTACTTC.

This chain links TRBV10-3 with TRBJ1-1; D unclear. The CDR3 extends over 13 amino acids. Germline-derived CDR1 and CDR2 are ENHRY and SYGVKD. V was clipped by 3 bases and J by 4 bases, with 9 bases between them. CDR3 nucleotide sequence: TGTGCCATCAGTGACCGGGGTGGCACTGAAGCTTTCTTT. It encodes CAISDRGGTEAFF.

This chain's CDR3 is CASRGTRVESQYF. The CDR3 DNA reads TGCGCCAGCAGAGGGACCCGTGTCGAGTCGCAGTATTTT. The chain employs TRBV10-2 and TRBJ2-3, with D perhaps matching TRBD1 or TRBD2 (5 bases each). Per germline, CDR1 WSHSY and CDR2 SAAADI. The CDR3 totals 13 residues. Trimming took off 6 bases at V and 10 bases at J, with 17 bases between the two ends.

CDR3 coding DNA: TGCGCCAGCAGTGAGAGGGTAGCGGGAGTCGGCAATGAGCAGTTCTTC. Protein product: CASSERVAGVGNEQFF. This chain joins TRBV5-1 and TRBJ2-1; 9 bases are a match to TRBD2. V trimming: 5 bases; J trimming: 6 bases; junction bases outside the gene matches: 12. Germline V lookup: CDR1 SGHRS, CDR2 YFSETQ. This CDR3 is 16 amino acids long.

The rearrangement joins TRBV11-2 to TRBJ2-7; TRBD1 aligns across 12 bases. The CDR3 consists of 18 residues. Germline V gives CDR1 SGHAT, CDR2 FQNNGV. Trimming at V came to 5 bases and at J to 2 bases, leaving 13 bases not matched to a gene. The CDR3 region is CASSNSGTGGLRTYEQYF. CDR3 nucleotides: TGTGCCAGCAGCAATTCCGGGACAGGGGGCTTGCGGACCTACGAGCAGTACTTC.